These 16 T cell receptor beta chains were all obtained from the same sample, sequenced in a study of blood T cell repertoires in COVID-19. Repertoires were generated with immunoSEQ multiplex PCR, while TCRdb's copy carries only in-frame clones and drops some. The sample yields around 160,000 clones, just over 90% seen once. Sequencing was done on a sample of peripheral blood. The receptors derive from a man aged 18-30 years with acute or convalescent COVID-19.

This chain joins TRBV21-1 and TRBJ1-6. TRBV21-1 is a recognized pseudogene. The CDR3 runs to 18 residues. CDR3 sequence reads: CASSKGRGQSSYNSPLHF. CDR3 sequence (DNA): TGTGCCAGCAGCAAAGGGAGGGGCCAGAGCTCCTATAATTCACCCCTCCACTTT.

Only one count was recorded for this clone. V usage is TRBV4-1 and J usage is TRBJ2-5, with TRBD2 matching 10 bases. The CDR3 contains 17 residues. CDR1 is MGHRA, CDR2 YSYEKL, per germline. The J segment lost 2 bases and the V segment lost 1 base, leaving 7 bases of the junction unmatched. The CDR3 reads CASSQGASGRGQETQYF. CDR3 DNA sequence: TGCGCCAGCAGCCAAGGGGCTAGCGGGAGAGGGCAAGAGACCCAGTACTTC.

The genes are TRBV12-3 or TRBV12-4 and TRBJ2-2, with TRBD1 matching 8 bases. The CDR3 is made up of 13 amino acids. Unmatched junction bases numbered 5, after V lost 10 bases and J lost 4 bases. The CDR3 loop reads CANAGGGTGELFF. The CDR3 region has the DNA TGTGCCAACGCAGGGGGCGGCACCGGGGAGCTGTTTTTT.

The chain couples TRBV4-1 to TRBJ2-5, with D tentatively TRBD2 (6 bases). The V and J ends lost 0 bases and 5 bases respectively, with 13 bases between them. Germline V gives CDR1 MGHRA, CDR2 YSYEKL. There are 15 residues in the CDR3. The CDR3: CASSQELGRMETQYF. The CDR3 DNA reads TGCGCCAGCAGCCAAGAGCTCGGGAGAATGGAGACCCAGTACTTC.

In this sample, this clone turned up once. V gene TRBV2 combines with J gene TRBJ1-3; 10 bases fit TRBD1. With V trimmed by 4 bases and J by 0 bases, 12 bases remained unmatched. Germline CDR1 reads SNHLY; CDR2 reads FYNNEI. The CDR3 contains 19 residues. The CDR3 spells CASSGPGTGAHISGNTIYF. The CDR3 DNA sequence: TGTGCCAGCAGTGGTCCCGGGACAGGGGCCCACATCTCTGGAAACACCATATATTTT.

The chain employs TRBV2 and TRBJ1-1, with 9 bases lining up with TRBD1. The CDR3 has 13 residues. With 9 bases clipped from V and 2 bases from J, the junction kept 4 bases outside the gene matches. Looked up from germline, CDR1 is SNHLY and CDR2 is FYNNEI. This CDR3 reads CASTGGLNTEAFF. The CDR3 coding sequence is TGTGCCAGTACAGGGGGCCTTAACACTGAAGCTTTCTTT.

V usage is TRBV19 and J usage is TRBJ2-6; D is ambiguous. Trimming left V 3 bases short and J 4 bases short, with 4 bases between. The CDR3 length is 13 residues. Germline loops: CDR1 LNHDA, CDR2 SQIVND (reference sequence). CDR3 region: CASSILGANVLTF. The CDR3 DNA sequence: TGTGCCAGTAGTATTCTCGGGGCCAACGTCCTGACTTTC.

In this sample, this clone turned up once. This chain connects TRBV7-8 to TRBJ1-1; a possible D gene is TRBD1 (5 bases). The germline V gene encodes CDR1 SGHVS and CDR2 FQNEAQ. The CDR3 runs 15 residues. Between the trimmed V and J ends, which lost 0 bases and 1 base, there was a span of 9 bases. The CDR3 reads CASSLARGSNTEAFF. In DNA, the CDR3 is TGTGCCAGCAGCTTAGCCCGGGGGTCGAACACTGAAGCTTTCTTT.

This clone was recorded once. CDR3 coding DNA: TGTGCTAGTGGTTTGGGACAAGTGAATGAGCAGTTCTTC. Its translation is CASGLGQVNEQFF. The gene calls are TRBV12-5 and TRBJ2-1; D is uncertain. Trimming cost V 1 base and J 7 bases, with 8 bases left between them. This CDR3 is built from 13 residues. Germline CDR1 is LGHNT and CDR2 is FRNRAP.

V usage is TRBV6-1 and J usage is TRBJ1-5; D is ambiguous. The germline V gene has CDR1 MNHNS and CDR2 SASEGT. Trimming took 1 base from V and 6 from J, leaving 16 bases between them. The CDR3 runs to 16 residues. CDR3 residues: CASSEDWGTEGQPQHF. CDR3 sequence (DNA): TGTGCCAGCAGTGAAGATTGGGGAACGGAGGGTCAGCCCCAGCATTTT.

The V call is TRBV5-8, the J call TRBJ1-5, with 9 bases identical to TRBD1. The CDR3 is made up of 16 amino acids. Germline CDR1 and CDR2: SGHTS and YDEGEE. V lost 3 bases to trimming and J lost 0 bases; unmatched junction nucleotides: 4. The CDR3, as DNA: TGTGCCAGCAGCTGGGGACAGGGAGATAGCAATCAGCCCCAGCATTTT. Its translation: CASSWGQGDSNQPQHF.

V is TRBV27 and J is TRBJ1-6, with TRBD1 matching over 10 bases. J gave up 0 bases and V 0 bases, and 8 bases lay outside the gene matches. This CDR3 has 20 amino acids. The germline CDR1 and CDR2 sequences are MNHEY and SMNVEV (reference sequence). CDR3 loop: CASSLSDRGTPGSYNSPLHF. The CDR3 bases are TGTGCCAGCAGTTTATCGGACAGGGGGACTCCCGGCTCCTATAATTCACCCCTCCACTTT.

The chain couples TRBV30 to TRBJ2-1; 8 nucleotides match TRBD2. CDR1 and CDR2 from the germline V gene are GTSNPN and SVGIG (reference sequence). This CDR3 has 14 amino acids. Trimming removed 0 bases from V and 9 bases from J; junction bases left unmatched: 7. This chain's CDR3 is CAWSVLPGGLEQFF. The CDR3 coding sequence is TGTGCCTGGAGTGTACTTCCGGGAGGGCTTGAGCAGTTCTTC.

V usage is TRBV6-2 or TRBV6-3 and J usage is TRBJ1-5; no reliable D call. This CDR3 has 20 residues. V was shortened by 0 bases and J by 2 bases, with 23 bases between the two germline ends. Germline V gene data show CDR1 as MNHEY and CDR2 as SVGEGT. The CDR3 DNA reads TGTGCCAGCAGTTACTCGCTGATTTCTGGCCCGAGGAAGGGCAATCAGCCCCAGCATTTT. It translates to CASSYSLISGPRKGNQPQHF.

The CDR3 reads CASSQPRVGLAGDTQYF. DNA for the CDR3: TGTGCCAGCAGCCAACCGAGGGTGGGACTAGCGGGGGATACGCAGTATTTT. The gene calls are TRBV3-1 (or the pseudogene TRBV3-2) and TRBJ2-3; 13 positions match TRBD2. The CDR3 has 17 residues. Germline V gives CDR1 LGHDT, CDR2 YNNKEL (reference sequence). Germline trimming cut 2 bases from V and 6 bases from J; bases unmatched to any gene: 8.

The rearrangement uses TRBV9 and TRBJ1-5, with D uncertain. The CDR3 is 12 residues long. V lost 4 bases and J lost 6, with 8 bases in between. CDR1 is SGDLS and CDR2 is YYNGEE in the germline V gene. CDR3 coding DNA: TGTGCCAGCAGCCTAGGAGGTCAGCCCCAGCATTTT. This codes for CASSLGGQPQHF. Filled out from reference TRBV9 and TRBJ1-5, the complete variable domain reads DSGVTQTPKHLITATGQRVTLRCSPRSGDLSVYWYQQSLDQGLQFLIQYYNGEERAKGNILERFSAQQFPDLHSELNLSSLELGDSALYFCASSLGGQPQHFGDGTRLSIL.